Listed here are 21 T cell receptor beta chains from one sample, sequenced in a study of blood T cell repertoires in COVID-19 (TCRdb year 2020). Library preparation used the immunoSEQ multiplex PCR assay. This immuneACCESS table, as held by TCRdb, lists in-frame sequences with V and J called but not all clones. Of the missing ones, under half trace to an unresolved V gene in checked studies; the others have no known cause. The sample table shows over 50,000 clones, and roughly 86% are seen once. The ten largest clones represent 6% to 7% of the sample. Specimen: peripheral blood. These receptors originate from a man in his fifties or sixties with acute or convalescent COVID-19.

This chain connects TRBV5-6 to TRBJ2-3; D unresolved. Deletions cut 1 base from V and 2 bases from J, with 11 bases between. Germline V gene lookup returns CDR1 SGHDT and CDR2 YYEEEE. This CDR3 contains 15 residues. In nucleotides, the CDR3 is TGTGCCAGCAGCTTGTGGGCCGGTCCCACAGATACGCAGTATTTT. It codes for CASSLWAGPTDTQYF.

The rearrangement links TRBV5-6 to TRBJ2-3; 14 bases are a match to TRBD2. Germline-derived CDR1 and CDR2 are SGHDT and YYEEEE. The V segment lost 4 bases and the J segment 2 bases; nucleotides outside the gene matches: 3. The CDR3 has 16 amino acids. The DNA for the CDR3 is TGTGCCAGCAGCGGACTAGCGGGGGGTACCACAGATACGCAGTATTTT. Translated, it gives CASSGLAGGTTDTQYF.

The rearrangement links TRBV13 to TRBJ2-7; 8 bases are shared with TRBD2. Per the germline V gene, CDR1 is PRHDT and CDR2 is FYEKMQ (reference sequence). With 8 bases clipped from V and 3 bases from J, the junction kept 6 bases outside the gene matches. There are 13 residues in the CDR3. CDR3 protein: CASGLAGSYEQYF. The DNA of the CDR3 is TGTGCCAGCGGGTTAGCGGGGAGCTACGAGCAGTACTTC.

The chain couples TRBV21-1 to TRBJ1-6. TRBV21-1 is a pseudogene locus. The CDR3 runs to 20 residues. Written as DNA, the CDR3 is TGTGCCAGCAGCATACCAACAGTAGACCTACATGATCGAGGGAATTCACCCCTCCACTTT. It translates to CASSIPTVDLHDRGNSPLHF.

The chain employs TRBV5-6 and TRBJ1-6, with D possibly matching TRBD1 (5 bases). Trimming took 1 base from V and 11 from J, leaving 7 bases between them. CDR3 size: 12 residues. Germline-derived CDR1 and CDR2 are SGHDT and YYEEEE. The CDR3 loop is CASSLPGAPLHF. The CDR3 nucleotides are TGTGCCAGCAGCTTGCCGGGGGCACCCCTCCACTTT.

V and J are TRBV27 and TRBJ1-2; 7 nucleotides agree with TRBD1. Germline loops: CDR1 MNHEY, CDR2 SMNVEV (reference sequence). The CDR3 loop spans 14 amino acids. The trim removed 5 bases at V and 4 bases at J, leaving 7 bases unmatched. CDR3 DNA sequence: TGTGCCAGCAGTCCAGTTGGGGACAGCTATGGCTACACCTTC. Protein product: CASSPVGDSYGYTF.

The CDR3 region is CAWTRDYRTQPQHF. CDR3 sequence (DNA): TGTGCCTGGACCCGGGACTACCGGACTCAGCCCCAGCATTTT. The chain uses TRBV30 and TRBJ1-5; weak D call: TRBD1 (5 bases). Germline values: CDR1 GTSNPN, CDR2 SVGIG (reference sequence). This CDR3 has 14 residues. V was pared by 4 bases and J by 6 bases, with 16 bases between.

CDR3 loop: CASSLGGGGSMNTEAFF. In DNA form, the CDR3 reads TGTGCCAGTAGTCTCGGCGGGGGCGGCTCTATGAACACTGAAGCTTTCTTT. The chain has TRBV19 and TRBJ1-1; a possible D gene is TRBD1 (6 bases). CDR1 and CDR2 (germline): LNHDA, SQIVND (reference sequence). CDR3 size: 17 residues. Trimming cost V 5 bases and J 0 bases, with 19 bases left between them.

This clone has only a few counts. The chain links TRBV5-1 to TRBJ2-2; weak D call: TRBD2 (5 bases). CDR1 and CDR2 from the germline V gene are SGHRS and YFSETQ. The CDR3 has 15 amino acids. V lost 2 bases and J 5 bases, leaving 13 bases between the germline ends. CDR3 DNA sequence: TGCGCCAGCAGCTTCCACCGGGATCCAACCGGGGAGCTGTTTTTT. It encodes CASSFHRDPTGELFF.

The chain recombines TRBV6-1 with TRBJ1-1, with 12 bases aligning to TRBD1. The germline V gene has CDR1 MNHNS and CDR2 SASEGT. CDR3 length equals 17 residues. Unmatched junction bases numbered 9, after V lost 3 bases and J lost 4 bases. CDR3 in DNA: TGTGCCAGCAGTGATCCTCCGGGACAGGGGGCTGGCACTGAAGCTTTCTTT. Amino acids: CASSDPPGQGAGTEAFF.

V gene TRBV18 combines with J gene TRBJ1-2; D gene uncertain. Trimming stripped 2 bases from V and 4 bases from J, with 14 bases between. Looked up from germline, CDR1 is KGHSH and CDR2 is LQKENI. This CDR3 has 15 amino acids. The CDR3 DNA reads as TGTGCCAGCTCACCAGCGGTTCGGGAGCTCTATGGCTACACCTTC. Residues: CASSPAVRELYGYTF.

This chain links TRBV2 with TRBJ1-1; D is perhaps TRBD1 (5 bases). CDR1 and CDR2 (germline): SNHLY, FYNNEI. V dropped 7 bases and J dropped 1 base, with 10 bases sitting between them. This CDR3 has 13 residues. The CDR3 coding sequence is TGTGCCAGCAAAGCAGGGCCGAACACTGAAGCTTTCTTT. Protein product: CASKAGPNTEAFF.

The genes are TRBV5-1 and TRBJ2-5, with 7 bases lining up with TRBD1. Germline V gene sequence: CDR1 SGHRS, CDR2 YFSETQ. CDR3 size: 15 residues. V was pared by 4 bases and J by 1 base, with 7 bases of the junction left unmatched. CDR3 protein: CASSTGTDLQETQYF. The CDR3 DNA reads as TGCGCCAGCAGCACGGGGACAGACCTCCAAGAGACCCAGTACTTC.

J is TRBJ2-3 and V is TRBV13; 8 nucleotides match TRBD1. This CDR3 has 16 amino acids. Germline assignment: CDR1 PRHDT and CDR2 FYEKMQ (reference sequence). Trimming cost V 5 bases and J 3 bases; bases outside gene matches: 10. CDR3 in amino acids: CASSTRTGLATDTQYF. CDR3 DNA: TGTGCCAGCAGCACCCGGACAGGGTTAGCGACAGATACGCAGTATTTT.

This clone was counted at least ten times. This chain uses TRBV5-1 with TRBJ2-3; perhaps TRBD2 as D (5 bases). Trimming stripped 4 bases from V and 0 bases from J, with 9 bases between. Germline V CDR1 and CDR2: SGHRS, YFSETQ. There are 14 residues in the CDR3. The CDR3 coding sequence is TGCGCCAGCAGCGGGAGTTCTAGCACAGATACGCAGTATTTT. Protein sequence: CASSGSSSTDTQYF.

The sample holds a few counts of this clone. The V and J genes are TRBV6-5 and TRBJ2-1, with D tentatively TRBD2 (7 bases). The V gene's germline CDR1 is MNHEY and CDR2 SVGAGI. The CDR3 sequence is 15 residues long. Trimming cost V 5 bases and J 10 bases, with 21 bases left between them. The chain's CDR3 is CASSTIGGAVGEQFF. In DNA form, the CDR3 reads TGTGCCAGCAGTACAATTGGGGGGGCCGTGGGAGAGCAGTTCTTC.

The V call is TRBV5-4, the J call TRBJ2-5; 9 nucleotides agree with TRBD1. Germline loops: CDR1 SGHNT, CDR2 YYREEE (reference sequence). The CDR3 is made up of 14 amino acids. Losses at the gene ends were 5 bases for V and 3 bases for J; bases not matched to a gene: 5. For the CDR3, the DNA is TGTGCCAGCAGTTATACAGGGGGCGAAGAGACCCAGTACTTC. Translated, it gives CASSYTGGEETQYF.

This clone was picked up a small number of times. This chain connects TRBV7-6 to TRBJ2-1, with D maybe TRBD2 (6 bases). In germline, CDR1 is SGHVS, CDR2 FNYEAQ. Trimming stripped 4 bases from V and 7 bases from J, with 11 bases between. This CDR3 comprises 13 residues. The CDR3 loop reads CASSSGVPNEQFF. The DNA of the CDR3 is TGTGCCAGCAGCTCGGGGGTCCCTAATGAGCAGTTCTTC.

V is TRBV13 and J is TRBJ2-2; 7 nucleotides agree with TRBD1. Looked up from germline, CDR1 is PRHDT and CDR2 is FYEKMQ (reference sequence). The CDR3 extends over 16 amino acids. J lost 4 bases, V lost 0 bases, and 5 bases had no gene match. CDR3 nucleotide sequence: TGTGCCAGCAGCTTAGGCGTGACAGGGCCCACCGGGGAGCTGTTTTTT. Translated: CASSLGVTGPTGELFF. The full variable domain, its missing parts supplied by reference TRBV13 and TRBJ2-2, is AAGVIQSPRHLIKEKRETATLKCYPIPRHDTVYWYQQGPGQDPQFLISFYEKMQSDKGSIPDRFSAQQFSDYHSELNMSSLELGDSALYFCASSLGVTGPTGELFFGEGSRLTVL.

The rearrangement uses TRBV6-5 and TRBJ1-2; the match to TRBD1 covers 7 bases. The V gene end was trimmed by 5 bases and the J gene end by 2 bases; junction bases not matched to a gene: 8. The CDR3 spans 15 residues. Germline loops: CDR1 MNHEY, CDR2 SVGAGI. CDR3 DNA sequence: TGTGCCAGCAGTAAGATGACAGGGACAAACTATGGCTACACCTTC. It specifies CASSKMTGTNYGYTF.

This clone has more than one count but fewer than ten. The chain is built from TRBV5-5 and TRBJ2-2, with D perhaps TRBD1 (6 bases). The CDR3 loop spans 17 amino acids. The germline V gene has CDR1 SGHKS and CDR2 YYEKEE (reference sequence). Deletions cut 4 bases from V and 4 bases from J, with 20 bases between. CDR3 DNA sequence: TGTGCCAGCAGCATAATACCACAGGGATCGATCACCGGGGAGCTGTTTTTT. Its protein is CASSIIPQGSITGELFF.